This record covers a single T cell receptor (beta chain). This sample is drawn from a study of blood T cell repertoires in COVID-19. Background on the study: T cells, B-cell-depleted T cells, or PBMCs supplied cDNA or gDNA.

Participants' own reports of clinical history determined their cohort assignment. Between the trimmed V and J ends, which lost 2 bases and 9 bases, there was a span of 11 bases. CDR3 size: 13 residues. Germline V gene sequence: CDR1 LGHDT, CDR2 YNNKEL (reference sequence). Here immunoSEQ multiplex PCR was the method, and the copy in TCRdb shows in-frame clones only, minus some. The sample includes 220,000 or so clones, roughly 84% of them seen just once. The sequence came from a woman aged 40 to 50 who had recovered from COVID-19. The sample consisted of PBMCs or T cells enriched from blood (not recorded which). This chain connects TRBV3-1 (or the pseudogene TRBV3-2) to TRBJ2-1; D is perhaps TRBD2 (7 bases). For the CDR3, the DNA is TGTGCCAGCAGCCAACACAGGGAGGGTGAGCAGTTCTTC. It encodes CASSQHREGEQFF.